This T cell receptor beta chain comes out of a study of T cells in Graves' hyperthyroidism and ophthalmopathy. The investigators amplified TCR beta CDR3 regions from RNA transcripts. The HTBI primer set drove a first-round RT-PCR of the TCR CDR3. MiXCR, run by TCRdb on the multiplex PCR reads, gives a single entry per CDR3 protein. The sample yields roughly 520,000 distinct CDR3 sequences, around 22% seen once. Study results and caveats: Before onset, ophthalmopathy was predicted by the model a median around 6.2 months earlier.

Germline V gene lookup returns CDR1 SNHLY and CDR2 FYNNEI. V lost 7 bases and J 4 bases, leaving 20 bases between the germline ends. The CDR3 covers 15 residues. This clonotype was detected ten times or more. Its antigen remains unknown. Fresh peripheral blood, around 11 ml of it, supplied the PBMCs. The sequenced sample consisted of blood. The J gene is TRBJ2-7, the V gene TRBV2; the D gene is possibly TRBD2 (6 bases). The clonotype was recovered from a woman aged 25 to 45 with Graves' ophthalmopathy. The CDR3 sequence is CASNWSLEGSYEQYF. In DNA form, the CDR3 reads TGTGCCAGCAATTGGAGTTTGGAGGGTAGTTACGAGCAGTACTTC.